This T cell receptor (beta chain) emerged from a study of T-cell memory formation after mild COVID-19. Study context: TCR clustering was largely donor specific.

Whole-study results and caveats: Largely, contracting CD4+ clones fell within CM and EM, and contracting CD8+ clones within EMRA. Second-wave clones reaching peak frequency on day 37 lacked confirmed SARS-CoV-2 specificity. CD4/CD8 balance characterized clones contracting day 15 to 85, and CD4+ skew characterized later expanders.

Per germline, CDR1 MNHEY and CDR2 SVGAGI. The V gene lost 2 bases and the J gene lost 4 bases, with 12 bases spanning the gap. The CDR3 extends over 16 amino acids. This clonotype has a handful of counts. The antigen remains unidentified. MiXCR, applied by TCRdb to the 5' RACE reads, yields one record per CDR3 protein. The sample yields over 10,000 distinct CDR3 sequences, 13% to 15% seen once. The chain carries TRBV6-5 and TRBJ2-6, with D perhaps matching TRBD1 (5 bases). This sequence originates from a man younger than 35 who had mild COVID-19 (a few samples of this study predate the infection). Cell type and time point are not known. The specimen sequenced was PBMCs or a T cell subset sorted from them (not recorded which). The chain's CDR3 is CASSYPGSSGANVLTF. The CDR3 DNA reads as TGTGCCAGCAGTTACCCAGGGTCTTCCGGGGCCAACGTCCTGACTTTC.